Below, 23 T cell receptor beta chains from the same sample are listed, as sequenced in a study of T cell responses to AZD1222 COVID-19 vaccine. Produced via immunoSEQ multiplex PCR; TCRdb's table is partial and in-frame only. The repertoire holds more than 85,000 clones, about 83% seen once, with 3% to 3.5% in the top ten. This material consisted of peripheral blood, taken on day 0 of AZD1222 vaccination. Receptor source: an adult in good health.

This chain joins TRBV2 and TRBJ1-1, with 9 bases matching TRBD1. This CDR3 spans 16 amino acids. Trimming took 10 bases from V and 6 from J; bases not matched to a gene: 18. The germline CDR1 and CDR2 sequences are SNHLY and FYNNEI. The CDR3 reads CATEGQGVRTGSEAFF. Written as DNA, the CDR3 is TGTGCCACCGAGGGACAGGGTGTTCGTACGGGATCTGAAGCTTTCTTT. Full variable domain (outside the CDR3, taken from reference TRBV2 and TRBJ1-1): EPEVTQTPSHQVTQMGQEVILRCVPISNHLYFYWYRQILGQKVEFLVSFYNNEISEKSEIFDDQFSVERPDGSNFTLKIRSTKLEDSAMYFCATEGQGVRTGSEAFFGQGTRLTVV.

The genes are TRBV21-1 and TRBJ2-5. TRBV21-1 is a known pseudogene. The CDR3 extends over 15 amino acids. The CDR3 DNA sequence: TGTGCCAGCAGCAAAGGGGGGACCAACGGCGAGACCCAGTACTTC. Translating gives CASSKGGTNGETQYF.

By sample share, this clone is large. This sequence joins TRBV27 and TRBJ1-6; no clear D gene. Trimming took off 3 bases at V and 0 bases at J, with 12 bases between the two ends. Germline V CDR1 and CDR2: MNHEY, SMNVEV (reference sequence). The CDR3 has 17 residues. In DNA, the CDR3 is TGTGCCAGCAGTTTCCATTCTGTCAACTCCTATAATTCACCCCTCCACTTT. Its translation: CASSFHSVNSYNSPLHF.

V usage is TRBV27 and J usage is TRBJ1-5; no firm D call. Deletions cut 1 base from V and 7 bases from J, with 11 bases between. The germline gives CDR1 MNHEY, CDR2 SMNVEV (reference sequence). The CDR3 is 14 amino acids. CDR3 DNA sequence: TGTGCCAGCAGTTTATTGGGGTACGGACAGCCCCAGCATTTT. Protein sequence: CASSLLGYGQPQHF.

This clone was seen a handful of times. The gene calls are TRBV7-9 and TRBJ2-1; D ambiguous. The germline V and J ends were trimmed by 1 base and 10 bases, with 11 bases remaining between them. Germline V gene data show CDR1 as SEHNR and CDR2 as FQNEAQ (reference sequence). The CDR3 covers 13 residues. CDR3 loop: CASSLDGGQEQFF. The CDR3 DNA sequence: TGTGCCAGCAGCTTAGACGGCGGTCAGGAGCAGTTCTTC.

The chain employs TRBV28 and TRBJ1-6; tentatively, D is TRBD1 (6 bases). The length of the CDR3 is 17 residues. Trimming left V 6 bases short and J 6 bases short, with 21 bases between. From germline, CDR1 is MDHEN and CDR2 SYDVKM. This CDR3 reads CASRTRQAGHRNSPLHF. The DNA for the CDR3 is TGTGCCAGCAGGACGCGTCAAGCGGGACACCGTAATTCACCCCTCCACTTT.

J is TRBJ1-1 and V is TRBV5-1; 12 bases line up with TRBD1. The CDR3 loop spans 16 amino acids. The V and J ends lost 4 bases and 4 bases, in that order; junction bases with no gene match: 8. Germline-derived CDR1 and CDR2 are SGHRS and YFSETQ. CDR3 region: CASSPGTGGGGTEAFF. CDR3 coding DNA: TGCGCCAGCAGCCCCGGGACAGGGGGCGGCGGCACTGAAGCTTTCTTT.

The rearrangement links TRBV19 to TRBJ1-5; 11 nucleotides align to TRBD1. Germline V gene lookup returns CDR1 LNHDA and CDR2 SQIVND (reference sequence). The CDR3 loop spans 18 amino acids. Trimming cost V 4 bases and J 2 bases; bases outside gene matches: 10. The CDR3 DNA follows: TGTGCCAGTAGTAGAACCGGGACAGGGGGTATGGGCAATCAGCCCCAGCATTTT. Protein: CASSRTGTGGMGNQPQHF.

This chain uses TRBV18 with TRBJ2-3; maybe TRBD1 (6 bases). CDR1 and CDR2 (germline): KGHSH, LQKENI. The CDR3 totals 14 residues. Trimming took 3 bases from V and 3 from J, leaving 10 bases between them. CDR3 nucleotides: TGTGCCAGCTCACCCTTGAGGGGGACAGATACGCAGTATTTT. As protein: CASSPLRGTDTQYF.

The chain uses TRBV15 and TRBJ1-3; no clear D. V shed 0 bases and J shed 0 bases, with 12 bases lying between them. Germline V CDR1 and CDR2: LNHNV, YYDKDF (reference sequence). The CDR3 extends over 17 amino acids. The CDR3 sequence is CATSRDPFGVSGNTIYF. The DNA for the CDR3 is TGTGCCACCAGCAGAGATCCTTTCGGCGTCTCTGGAAACACCATATATTTT.

The chain carries TRBV5-1 and TRBJ1-1; no reliable D call. Per the germline V gene, CDR1 is SGHRS and CDR2 is YFSETQ. CDR3 length equals 15 residues. V shed 0 bases and J shed 1 base, with 10 bases lying between them. In nucleotides, the CDR3 is TGCGCCAGCAGCTTGGGGACGGTGGAGAACACTGAAGCTTTCTTT. Protein product: CASSLGTVENTEAFF.

In this sample, this clone turned up once. V usage is TRBV2 and J usage is TRBJ2-3, with 10 bases identical to TRBD2. The CDR3 totals 19 residues. The junction had 20 bases not matched to a gene; V was cut back by 9 bases and J by 2 bases. Germline CDR1 is SNHLY and CDR2 is FYNNEI. CDR3 residues: CARSIAGGTSRPNTDTQYF. The CDR3 DNA reads as TGTGCCAGGAGTATAGCGGGGGGCACATCTCGCCCCAACACAGATACGCAGTATTTT.

V gene TRBV5-5 combines with J gene TRBJ2-2; D not certain. The V end was cut by 7 bases, the J end by 0 bases, with 13 bases between. The CDR3 sequence is 15 residues long. Germline CDR1 is SGHKS and CDR2 is YYEKEE (reference sequence). The CDR3 coding sequence is TGTGCCAGCGGCAGGCTGGGGACGAACACCGGGGAGCTGTTTTTT. Translating gives CASGRLGTNTGELFF.

This clone was picked up one time. J is TRBJ2-3 and V is TRBV6-5; 8 bases agree with TRBD2. Germline values: CDR1 MNHEY, CDR2 SVGAGI. This CDR3 is built from 13 residues. Trimming at V came to 6 bases and at J to 1 base, leaving 0 bases not matched to a gene. The CDR3 here is CASRGLGTDTQYF. The CDR3 DNA reads as TGTGCCAGCAGGGGACTAGGCACAGATACGCAGTATTTT.

The chain links TRBV28 to TRBJ2-2, with 8 bases matching TRBD1. The CDR3 spans 13 residues. V dropped 6 bases and J dropped 7; count of bases not matched to a gene: 4. Germline V gene lookup returns CDR1 MDHEN and CDR2 SYDVKM. CDR3 residues: CASRQGAGGELFF. The CDR3 DNA reads as TGTGCCAGCAGGCAGGGGGCGGGCGGGGAGCTGTTTTTT.

This sequence joins TRBV5-1 and TRBJ2-7, with D perhaps TRBD1 or TRBD2 (5 bases each). Trimming shortened V by 0 bases and J by 3 bases, and 16 bases separated the two germline ends. The germline V gene has CDR1 SGHRS and CDR2 YFSETQ. This CDR3 contains 16 residues. CDR3 protein: CASSLGGSGNIYEQYF. The CDR3 DNA reads TGCGCCAGCAGCTTGGGGGGGTCAGGGAACATCTACGAGCAGTACTTC.

The CDR3 sequence: CASSQEWQGFYEQYF. The CDR3 coding sequence is TGCGCCAGCAGCCAAGAATGGCAGGGGTTCTACGAGCAGTACTTC. The rearrangement joins TRBV4-1 to TRBJ2-7; perhaps TRBD1 as D (6 bases). Deletions cut 0 bases from V and 3 bases from J, with 12 bases between. Germline CDR1 MGHRA, CDR2 YSYEKL. The CDR3 extends over 15 amino acids.

This clone came up a few times. The V call is TRBV18, the J call TRBJ2-2; no firm D call. Trimming took off 5 bases at V and 1 base at J, with 5 bases between the two ends. The CDR3 runs to 13 residues. CDR1 KGHSH and CDR2 LQKENI come from the germline V gene. The CDR3 is CASSLQNTGELFF. CDR3 DNA: TGTGCCAGCTCATTACAGAACACCGGGGAGCTGTTTTTT.

Points on this clone: A read error may produce the germline difference seen at one junction end. V gene TRBV6-1 combines with J gene TRBJ1-6, with a tentative D call TRBD1 (5 bases). The CDR3 covers 11 residues. Germline V gene sequence: CDR1 MNHNS, CDR2 SASEGT. DNA of the CDR3: TGTGCCAGCAGTGAAGGTCTTCGGGGCGTTTTT. Translating gives CASSEGLRGVF.

A single count supports this clone. The chain recombines TRBV15 with TRBJ1-1; 9 nucleotides match TRBD1. The J segment lost 0 bases and the V segment lost 3 bases, leaving 2 bases of the junction unmatched. Germline values: CDR1 LNHNV, CDR2 YYDKDF (reference sequence). The CDR3 extends over 15 amino acids. DNA for the CDR3: TGTGCCACCAGCAGGAGGACAGGGGTGAACACTGAAGCTTTCTTT. Its translation: CATSRRTGVNTEAFF. Supplemented by reference TRBV15 and TRBJ1-1, the full variable domain reads DAMVIQNPRYQVTQFGKPVTLSCSQTLNHNVMYWYQQKSSQAPKLLFHYYDKDFNNEADTPDNFQSRRPNTSFCFLDIRSPGLGDTAMYLCATSRRTGVNTEAFFGQGTRLTVV.

This chain links TRBV6-5 with TRBJ2-5, with 8 nucleotides matching TRBD1. The junction had 6 bases not matched to a gene; V was cut back by 0 bases and J by 3 bases. CDR3 length: 16 residues. Germline V gives CDR1 MNHEY, CDR2 SVGAGI. The CDR3 DNA sequence: TGTGCCAGCAGTTACTCGAGGACAGGGATGGAAGAGACCCAGTACTTC. Protein: CASSYSRTGMEETQYF.

The genes are TRBV11-1 and TRBJ2-3; D remains ambiguous. With 2 bases removed from V and 0 bases from J, the gap between germline ends came to 6 bases. The CDR3 consists of 14 residues. Germline CDR1 and CDR2: SGHAT and FQDESV (reference sequence). CDR3 region: CASSLMGSTDTQYF. The CDR3, as DNA: TGTGCCAGCAGCTTAATGGGCAGCACAGATACGCAGTATTTT.

V and J are TRBV4-2 and TRBJ2-3; 7 positions agree with TRBD2. Germline V gene data show CDR1 as LGHNA and CDR2 as YNFKEQ. This CDR3 spans 16 amino acids. Germline trimming cut 4 bases from V and 3 bases from J; bases unmatched to any gene: 10. The CDR3 sequence: CASSPILGEGTDTQYF. CDR3 sequence (DNA): TGTGCCAGCAGCCCCATTCTGGGGGAGGGGACAGATACGCAGTATTTT.